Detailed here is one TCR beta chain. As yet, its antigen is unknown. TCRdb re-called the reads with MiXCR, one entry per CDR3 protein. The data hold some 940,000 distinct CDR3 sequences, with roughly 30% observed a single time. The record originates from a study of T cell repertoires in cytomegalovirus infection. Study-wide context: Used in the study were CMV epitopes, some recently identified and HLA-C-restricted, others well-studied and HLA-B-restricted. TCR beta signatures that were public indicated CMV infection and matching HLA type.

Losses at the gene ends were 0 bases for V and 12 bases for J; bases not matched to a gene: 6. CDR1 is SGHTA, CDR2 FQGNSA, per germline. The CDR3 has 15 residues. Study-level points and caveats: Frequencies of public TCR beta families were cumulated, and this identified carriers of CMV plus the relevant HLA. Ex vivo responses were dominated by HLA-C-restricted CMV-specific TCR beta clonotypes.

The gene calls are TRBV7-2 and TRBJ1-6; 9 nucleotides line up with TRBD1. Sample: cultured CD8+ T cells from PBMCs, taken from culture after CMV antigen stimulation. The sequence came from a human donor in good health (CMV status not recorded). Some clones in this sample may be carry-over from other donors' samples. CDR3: CASSLATGGGEPLHF. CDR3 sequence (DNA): TGTGCCAGCAGCTTAGCTACAGGGGGCGGAGAACCCCTCCACTTT.